This entry features one T cell receptor beta chain sequence. What it binds is not known. These data originate in a study of a mutant IDH1 vaccine in newly diagnosed glioma. Study as a whole: Vaccination started 4-6 weeks after radiotherapy alone, or with temozolomide cycles. The treated group averaged 40.4 years old and was roughly 62% male, about 40% female. Before enrollment, patients got radiotherapy alone, temozolomide alone, or mostly the combination.

Only in-frame clones appear in the TCRdb table, and some are missing; sequencing was by immunoSEQ multiplex PCR. The table shows under 45,000 clones, with roughly 80% occurring only once. This CDR3 is built from 16 residues. From germline, CDR1 is LGHNA and CDR2 YSLEER. The V segment lost 0 bases and the J segment 8 bases; nucleotides outside the gene matches: 7. Time point described: week 23, last vaccination. The content of each vaccine dose was 300 ug of mutant IDH1 20-mer peptide, and topical imiquimod accompanied it. This chain links TRBV4-3 with TRBJ1-4; TRBD1 aligns across 9 bases. The source of this sequence is a man aged 50-60 years with glioma. The sample in question was PBMCs, obtained from a glioma patient whose treatment included an IDH1 peptide vaccine. CDR3 DNA sequence: TGCGCCAGCAGCCAAGATGACAGGGGGATAGGGGAAAAACTGTTTTTT. It translates to CASSQDDRGIGEKLFF.